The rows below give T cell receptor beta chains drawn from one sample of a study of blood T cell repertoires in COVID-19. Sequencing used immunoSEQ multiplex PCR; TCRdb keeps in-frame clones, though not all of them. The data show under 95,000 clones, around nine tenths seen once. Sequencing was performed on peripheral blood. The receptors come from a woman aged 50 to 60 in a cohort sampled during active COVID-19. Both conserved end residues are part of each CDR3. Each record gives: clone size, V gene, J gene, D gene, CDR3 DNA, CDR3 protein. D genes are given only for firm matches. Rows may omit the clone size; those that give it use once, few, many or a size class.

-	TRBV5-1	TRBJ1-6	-	TGCGCCAGCAGCCTTGGAACAGGGACTAATTCACCCCTCCACTTT	CASSLGTGTNSPLHF
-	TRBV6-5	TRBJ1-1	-	TGTGCCTCCCGCGTCGAAGCCTGGACTGAAGCTTTCTTT	CASRVEAWTEAFF
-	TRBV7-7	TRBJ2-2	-	TGTGCTAGCAGCTTAGCGATGGCGGGGTTTAACACCGGGGAGCTGTTTTTT	CASSLAMAGFNTGELFF
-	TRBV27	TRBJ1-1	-	TGTGCCAGCAGTTCCCTCCTGGGACAGAACACTGAAGCTTTCTTT	CASSSLLGQNTEAFF
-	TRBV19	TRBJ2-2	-	TGTGCCAGTAGTATAGGCCAGGGTGCAGGGGGGGAGCTGTTTTTT	CASSIGQGAGGELFF
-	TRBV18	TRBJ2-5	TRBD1	TGTGCCAGCTCACTAGGGACAGGCCAAGAGACCCAGTACTTC	CASSLGTGQETQYF
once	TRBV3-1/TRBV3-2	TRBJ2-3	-	TGTGCCAGCAGCCAAATGCCAGTCCCTAGCACAGATACGCAGTATTTT	CASSQMPVPSTDTQYF
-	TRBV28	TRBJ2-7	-	TGTGCCAGCAGTCAAAGCGGAGGCCCCTACTACGAGCAGTACTTC	CASSQSGGPYYEQYF
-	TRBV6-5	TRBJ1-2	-	TGTGCCAGCAGTTACTCGACGAGGAATGGCTACACCTTC	CASSYSTRNGYTF
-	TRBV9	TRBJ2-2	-	TGTGCCAGCAGCACACACCCTTCCGGGGAGCTGTTTTTT	CASSTHPSGELFF
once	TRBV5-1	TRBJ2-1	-	TGCGCCAGCAGCCTAAGTTATTCCTACAATGAGCAGTTCTTC	CASSLSYSYNEQFF
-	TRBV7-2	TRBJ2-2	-	TGTGCCAGCAGTCGAACGGGGGAAGCCGGGGAGCTGTTTTTT	CASSRTGEAGELFF
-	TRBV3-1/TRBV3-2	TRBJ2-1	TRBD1	TGTGCCAGCAGCCAAGCCCCCGGGACAGGGAAATACAATGAGCAGTTCTTC	CASSQAPGTGKYNEQFF
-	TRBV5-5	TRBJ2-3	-	TGTGCCAGCAGCTTGGCCGGAGGGGCCCGCACAGATACGCAGTATTTT	CASSLAGGARTDTQYF
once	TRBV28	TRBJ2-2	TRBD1	TGTGCCAGCAGATCCGGGACAGCGAACACCGGGGAGCTGTTTTTT	CASRSGTANTGELFF
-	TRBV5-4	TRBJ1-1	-	TGTGCCAGCAGCTTGGTAGGGGGGAACACTGAAGCTTTCTTT	CASSLVGGNTEAFF
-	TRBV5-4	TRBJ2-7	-	TGTGCCAGCAGCTTTGGAGAGAGATACGAGCAGTACTTC	CASSFGERYEQYF
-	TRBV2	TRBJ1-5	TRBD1	TGTGCCAGCAGTGTACAGGGGATCAATCAGCCCCAGCATTTT	CASSVQGINQPQHF
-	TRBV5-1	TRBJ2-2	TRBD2	TGCGCCAGCACCAAACCAGGCGGGAGGCCTGACACCGGGGAGCTGTTTTTT	CASTKPGGRPDTGELFF
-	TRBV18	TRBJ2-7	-	TGTGCCAGCTCACCACAGACAGGGGGACTAGTCGAGCAGTACTTC	CASSPQTGGLVEQYF
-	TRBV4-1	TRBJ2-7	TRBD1	TGCGCCAGCAGCCAGAACGCGGACAGGGCATCCTACGAGCAGTACTTC	CASSQNADRASYEQYF
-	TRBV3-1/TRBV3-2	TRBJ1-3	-	TGTGCCAGCAGCCAAGGACCCTCGGGACACATCGTCTACACCATATATTTT	CASSQGPSGHIVYTIYF
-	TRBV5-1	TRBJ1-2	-	TGCGCCAGCAGCTTGACAGGAAAGAAGAACTATGGCTACACCTTC	CASSLTGKKNYGYTF
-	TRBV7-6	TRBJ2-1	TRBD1	TGTGCCAGCAGCTTACCGCCGGGACAGGGGGCCAATGAGCAGTTCTTC	CASSLPPGQGANEQFF
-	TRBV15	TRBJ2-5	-	TGTGCCACCAGCCTTGGACAGCAAGAGACCCAGTACTTC	CATSLGQQETQYF
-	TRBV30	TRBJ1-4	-	TGTGCCTGGAGTGTACGGGGGGATAGGGTTGAAAAACTGTTTTTT	CAWSVRGDRVEKLFF
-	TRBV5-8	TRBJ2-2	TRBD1	TGTGCCAGCGCGGGACAGGGTGAGACCGGGGAGCTGTTTTTT	CASAGQGETGELFF